A single sample is the source of the 12 T cell receptor beta chains below, sequenced in a study of PD-L1 blockade in urothelial cancer. Time point of the sample: peripheral blood 6 weeks after treatment start. Sequencing was performed with immunoSEQ multiplex PCR; in TCRdb, only in-frame clones are kept and a portion is missing. The sample consists of over 100,000 clones, under 95% of them appearing once. The source material was PBMCs, sampled around atezolizumab (anti-PD-L1) treatment. The receptor set was obtained from a man between 60 and 75 years old with urothelial cancer.

This chain uses TRBV7-2 with TRBJ2-7; D remains unclear. There are 14 residues in the CDR3. Germline-derived CDR1 and CDR2 are SGHTA and FQGNSA. Trimming took 4 bases from V and 4 from J, leaving 14 bases between them. The CDR3 sequence: CASSSTAVIYEQYF. CDR3 DNA: TGTGCCAGCAGCTCCACCGCGGTAATATACGAGCAGTACTTC.

CDR3 amino acids: CASRPTGGANEKLFF. The CDR3 DNA follows: TGTGCCAGCAGACCAACAGGGGGTGCTAATGAAAAACTGTTTTTT. V is TRBV6-1 and J is TRBJ1-4, with 8 bases aligning to TRBD1. CDR1 is MNHNS and CDR2 is SASEGT in the germline V gene. The CDR3 sequence is 15 residues long. The J segment lost 3 bases and the V segment lost 6 bases, leaving 6 bases of the junction unmatched.

The J gene is TRBJ2-3, the V gene TRBV11-2; D may be TRBD2 (6 bases). The germline V and J ends were trimmed by 1 base and 6 bases, with 8 bases remaining between them. The CDR3 is made up of 13 amino acids. Germline V lookup: CDR1 SGHAT, CDR2 FQNNGV. The CDR3 protein is CASSLAREDTQYF. The CDR3 nucleotides read TGTGCCAGCAGCTTAGCCCGGGAGGATACGCAGTATTTT.

J is TRBJ2-7 and V is TRBV7-2; no definite D call. The germline CDR1 and CDR2 sequences are SGHTA and FQGNSA. V was shortened by 9 bases and J by 4 bases, with 16 bases between the two germline ends. This CDR3 is built from 13 residues. As DNA, the CDR3 is TGTGCCAGTCAGGATAATTCGGCGTACGAGCAGTACTTC. This encodes CASQDNSAYEQYF.

The chain couples TRBV7-3 to TRBJ2-1, with 12 bases that match TRBD2. The CDR3 covers 15 residues. V was pared by 3 bases and J by 10 bases, with 7 bases of the junction left unmatched. Germline CDR1 SGHTA, CDR2 FQGTGA. CDR3: CASSFSSGGAGEQFF. DNA of the CDR3: TGTGCCAGCAGCTTTTCTAGCGGGGGGGCCGGGGAGCAGTTCTTC.

The V and J genes are TRBV9 and TRBJ2-3; the D gene is possibly TRBD1 (6 bases). Germline values: CDR1 SGDLS, CDR2 YYNGEE. The germline V and J ends were trimmed by 6 bases and 0 bases, with 14 bases remaining between them. CDR3 length: 15 amino acids. The DNA for the CDR3 is TGTGCCAGCAACGAAGGACAGTCTAGCACAGATACGCAGTATTTT. This codes for CASNEGQSSTDTQYF.

The rearrangement links TRBV29-1 to TRBJ1-1; D is unclear. V dropped 6 bases and J dropped 1 base, with 9 bases sitting between them. The CDR3 totals 12 residues. The germline CDR1 and CDR2 sequences are SQVTM and ANQGSEA. The CDR3 region has the DNA TGCAGCGTGACTGAAGCGAACACTGAAGCTTTCTTT. Its translation: CSVTEANTEAFF.

The chain links TRBV2 to TRBJ2-7; maybe TRBD2 (6 bases). The CDR3 is 13 residues long. Trimming took off 4 bases at V and 3 bases at J, with 10 bases between the two ends. Germline V CDR1 and CDR2: SNHLY, FYNNEI. DNA for the CDR3: TGTGCCAGCAGTGGTCGACTAGTCTACGAGCAGTACTTC. Translated: CASSGRLVYEQYF.

CDR3 residues: CASSSGGGNRFYPYEQYF. CDR3 DNA sequence: TGTGCCAGCTCATCCGGAGGTGGGAATCGTTTCTATCCCTACGAGCAGTACTTC. The chain employs TRBV18 and TRBJ2-7; possibly TRBD2 for D (5 bases). Germline V gene lookup returns CDR1 KGHSH and CDR2 LQKENI. Trimming removed 5 bases at V and 2 bases at J, with 25 bases between. This CDR3 has 18 residues.

The chain has TRBV5-3 and TRBJ2-3; 9 bases map to TRBD1. TRBV5-3 is marked as an open reading frame, function uncertain. The CDR3 is 17 amino acids. The junction had 11 bases not matched to a gene; V was cut back by 4 bases and J by 2 bases. CDR3 residues: CARSRLDRGRVTDTQYF. The DNA for the CDR3 is TGTGCCAGAAGCAGATTGGACAGGGGAAGAGTCACAGATACGCAGTATTTT.

The chain uses TRBV19 and TRBJ2-3; D is perhaps TRBD2 (5 bases). Between the trimmed V and J ends, which lost 5 bases and 0 bases, there was a span of 6 bases. Germline CDR1 LNHDA, CDR2 SQIVND (reference sequence). The CDR3 loop spans 13 amino acids. CDR3 sequence: CASSWTSTDTQYF. CDR3 DNA sequence: TGTGCCAGTAGTTGGACTAGCACAGATACGCAGTATTTT. Supplemented by reference TRBV19 and TRBJ2-3, the full variable domain reads DGGITQSPKYLFRKEGQNVTLSCEQNLNHDAMYWYRQDPGQGLRLIYYSQIVNDFQKGDIAEGYSVSREKKESFPLTVTSAQKNPTAFYLCASSWTSTDTQYFGPGTRLTVL.

The CDR3 is CAISDPSGMGDTQYF. The CDR3 region has the DNA TGTGCCATCAGTGACCCTAGCGGGATGGGAGATACGCAGTATTTT. The chain joins TRBV10-3 to TRBJ2-3, with 9 bases matching TRBD2. This CDR3 has 15 amino acids. The germline gives CDR1 ENHRY, CDR2 SYGVKD. Trimming removed 3 bases from V and 5 bases from J; junction bases left unmatched: 6.